The 13 T cell receptor beta chains below come from one sample, sequenced in a study of blood T cell repertoires in COVID-19. Sequencing used immunoSEQ multiplex PCR; TCRdb keeps in-frame clones, though not all of them. The top ten clones hold around 7% of a sample with 150,000 to 200,000 clones, roughly 86% of them seen once. Sequencing was carried out using peripheral blood. Receptors originate from a woman older than 75 in a cohort sampled during active or convalescent COVID-19.

This clone has just one count. The chain combines TRBV7-8 with TRBJ2-3, with 7 bases identical to TRBD2. V dropped 7 bases and J dropped 3; count of bases not matched to a gene: 13. The germline gives CDR1 SGHVS, CDR2 FQNEAQ. This CDR3 is 16 amino acids long. CDR3: CASTPTRGRATDTQYF. The DNA of the CDR3 is TGTGCCAGCACTCCCACACGGGGGAGGGCAACAGATACGCAGTATTTT. Looking up the rest from reference TRBV7-8 and TRBJ2-3 gives the full variable domain: GAGVSQSPRYKVAKRGQDVALRCDPISGHVSLFWYQQALGQGPEFLTYFQNEAQLDKSGLPSDRFFAERPEGSVSTLKIQRTQQEDSAVYLCASTPTRGRATDTQYFGPGTRLTVL.

The V call is TRBV29-1, the J call TRBJ1-1, with 10 bases that match TRBD1. This CDR3 has 16 residues. The V and J ends lost 1 base and 7 bases, in that order; junction bases with no gene match: 12. Germline CDR1 reads SQVTM; CDR2 reads ANQGSEA. The CDR3 DNA sequence: TGCAGCGTTGAAGGGGTTTATGACAGGGGGCTGAATGAAGCTTTCTTT. This gives the protein CSVEGVYDRGLNEAFF.

This chain joins TRBV5-6 and TRBJ2-7; TRBD2 might be the D (6 bases). CDR3 length equals 16 residues. The germline V gene has CDR1 SGHDT and CDR2 YYEEEE. The V end was cut by 0 bases, the J end by 3 bases, with 16 bases between. The CDR3 DNA is TGTGCCAGCAGCTTGGTGGGGGGTGCAGGGAGCTACGAGCAGTACGTC. Protein: CASSLVGGAGSYEQYV.

The chain links TRBV10-3 to TRBJ2-3, with a weak D call TRBD2 (6 bases). V was pared by 0 bases and J by 2 bases, with 12 bases between. The CDR3 runs 16 residues. In germline, CDR1 is ENHRY, CDR2 SYGVKD. CDR3 residues: CAISESTSRFTDTQYF. The DNA of the CDR3 is TGTGCCATCAGTGAGTCCACTAGCAGATTCACAGATACGCAGTATTTT.

The V call is TRBV3-1 (or the pseudogene TRBV3-2), the J call TRBJ1-5; no clear D gene. V was shortened by 1 base and J by 5 bases, with 9 bases between the two germline ends. Germline V gene lookup returns CDR1 LGHDT and CDR2 YNNKEL (reference sequence). This CDR3 spans 14 amino acids. This chain's CDR3 is CASSQGAADQPQHF. The CDR3 nucleotides are TGTGCCAGCAGCCAAGGGGCAGCAGATCAGCCCCAGCATTTT.

The rearrangement joins TRBV5-4 to TRBJ2-3, with 13 bases aligning to TRBD2. CDR3 length: 15 amino acids. With 3 bases clipped from V and 6 bases from J, the junction kept 4 bases outside the gene matches. Per germline, CDR1 SGHNT and CDR2 YYREEE (reference sequence). DNA for the CDR3: TGTGCCAGCAGCTGGACTAGCGGGAGCGGGGATACGCAGTATTTT. Residues: CASSWTSGSGDTQYF.

This chain links TRBV9 with TRBJ2-3, with 9 bases identical to TRBD2. CDR1 is SGDLS and CDR2 is YYNGEE in the germline V gene. This CDR3 region has 14 residues. V dropped 0 bases and J dropped 6; count of bases not matched to a gene: 2. This CDR3 is CASSVAAGGDTQYF. CDR3 bases: TGTGCCAGCAGCGTAGCAGCGGGGGGTGATACGCAGTATTTT.

This clone was observed once. The J gene is TRBJ2-4, the V gene TRBV5-1, with 8 bases that match TRBD1. CDR3 size: 21 residues. Per germline, CDR1 SGHRS and CDR2 YFSETQ. The junction had 20 bases not matched to a gene; V was cut back by 3 bases and J by 0 bases. The CDR3 DNA sequence: TGCGCCAGCAGCTCGACCTATGAGTGGACAGGGTCCCGATTAGCCAAAAACATTCAGTACTTC. Protein sequence: CASSSTYEWTGSRLAKNIQYF.

V and J are TRBV5-6 and TRBJ1-5; D not resolved. V was cut by 0 bases and J by 0 bases, with 7 bases left in between. There are 15 residues in the CDR3. Germline values: CDR1 SGHDT, CDR2 YYEEEE. The CDR3: CASSLGGFSNQPQHF. The CDR3 coding sequence is TGTGCCAGCAGCTTGGGAGGTTTTAGCAATCAGCCCCAGCATTTT.

The genes are TRBV11-3 and TRBJ1-1; D gene unclear. This CDR3 is 14 amino acids long. Germline V gives CDR1 SGHNT, CDR2 YENEEA. The germline V and J ends were trimmed by 5 bases and 6 bases, with 16 bases remaining between them. The CDR3 nucleotides read TGTGCCAGCAGCAGCGGGTTCGAACACCCTGAAGCTTTCTTT. This sequence encodes CASSSGFEHPEAFF.

The count of this clone is one. The V and J genes are TRBV2 and TRBJ2-5, with 7 bases fitting TRBD1. The V gene end was trimmed by 5 bases and the J gene end by 5 bases; junction bases not matched to a gene: 8. The CDR3 sequence is 14 residues long. Germline V gene lookup returns CDR1 SNHLY and CDR2 FYNNEI. The CDR3 DNA reads TGTGCCAGCAGTACCGGACAGGTCGCTGAGACCCAGTACTTC. Its protein is CASSTGQVAETQYF.

The sample holds one count of this clone. The chain couples TRBV24-1 to TRBJ2-5; TRBD1 matches at 8 bases. V shed 0 bases and J 5 bases; nucleotides not matched to a gene: 4. This CDR3 spans 15 amino acids. Germline CDR1 and CDR2: KGHDR and SFDVKD. The CDR3 region is CATSDLGQGGETQYF. The CDR3 DNA reads as TGTGCCACCAGTGATTTGGGACAGGGAGGCGAGACCCAGTACTTC.

This clone was observed once. The chain employs TRBV5-1 and TRBJ2-7; 10 positions agree with TRBD2. V shed 0 bases and J 0 bases; nucleotides not matched to a gene: 6. Germline V gene sequence: CDR1 SGHRS, CDR2 YFSETQ. This CDR3 is built from 17 residues. The CDR3 DNA follows: TGCGCCAGCAGCTTGGTCCCTCGGACTAGCGGCTCCTACGAGCAGTACGTC. Amino acid sequence: CASSLVPRTSGSYEQYV.